This is a list of T cell receptor beta chains from one sample in a study of CD4 T cells in relation to SARS-CoV-2 and coronaviruses. These receptors lack a known antigen. Clones were read by immunoSEQ multiplex PCR, and TCRdb kept only the in-frame ones, dropping some. The table has about 23,000 clones, about 73% seen once. The sequencing input was CD4+ T cells from PBMCs, cultured in vitro. These TCRs come from a human donor in good health. Each CDR3 is given with its conserved first and last residue. The D gene is left open where the match is weak. Only some rows state a clone size, as once, few, many or a class for expanded clones.

J gene: TRBJ1-5; V gene: TRBV5-1; clone size: .; D gene: .; CDR3 protein: CASTRDSLNQPQHF; CDR3 DNA: TGCGCCAGCACCAGAGACAGCCTCAATCAGCCCCAGCATTTT
J gene: TRBJ2-7; V gene: TRBV20-1; clone size: .; D gene: .; CDR3 protein: CSASRWESYEQYF; CDR3 DNA: TGCAGTGCTAGTAGATGGGAATCCTACGAGCAGTACTTC
J gene: TRBJ2-7; V gene: TRBV4-2; clone size: .; D gene: TRBD2; CDR3 protein: CASSPPGSGTGEQYF; CDR3 DNA: TGTGCCAGCAGCCCCCCCGGGAGCGGGACTGGCGAGCAGTACTTC
J gene: TRBJ1-1; V gene: TRBV3-1/TRBV3-2; clone size: .; D gene: .; CDR3 protein: CASSHQGQTTEAFF; CDR3 DNA: TGTGCCAGCAGCCACCAAGGACAGACCACTGAAGCTTTCTTT
J gene: TRBJ2-3; V gene: TRBV6-2/TRBV6-3; clone size: few; D gene: .; CDR3 protein: CASSYGGSGIFTDTQYF; CDR3 DNA: TGTGCCAGCAGTTACGGTGGAAGCGGAATCTTCACAGATACGCAGTATTTT
J gene: TRBJ2-7; V gene: TRBV19; clone size: .; D gene: .; CDR3 protein: CASSSLMAPYEQYF; CDR3 DNA: TGTGCCAGTAGTTCCCTGATGGCCCCCTACGAGCAGTACTTC
J gene: TRBJ2-3; V gene: TRBV9; clone size: .; D gene: TRBD2; CDR3 protein: CASSVAASGAGDTQYF; CDR3 DNA: TGTGCCAGCAGCGTAGCTGCTAGCGGGGCTGGGGATACGCAGTATTTT
J gene: TRBJ2-1; V gene: TRBV2; clone size: .; D gene: .; CDR3 protein: CASSVNSYNEQFF; CDR3 DNA: TGTGCCAGCAGTGTCAACTCCTACAATGAGCAGTTCTTC
J gene: TRBJ2-7; V gene: TRBV29-1; clone size: few; D gene: .; CDR3 protein: CSVEDRTGVPNEQYF; CDR3 DNA: TGCAGCGTTGAAGATCGTACGGGAGTGCCAAACGAGCAGTACTTC
J gene: TRBJ1-5; V gene: TRBV3-1/TRBV3-2; clone size: .; D gene: .; CDR3 protein: CASSQAGTIGNQPQHF; CDR3 DNA: TGTGCCAGCAGCCAAGCAGGGACCATAGGGAATCAGCCCCAGCATTTT
J gene: TRBJ1-1; V gene: TRBV10-3; clone size: .; D gene: .; CDR3 protein: CAISESMGGNTEAFF; CDR3 DNA: TGTGCCATCAGTGAGTCGATGGGGGGGAACACTGAAGCTTTCTTT
J gene: TRBJ2-7; V gene: TRBV7-9; clone size: once; D gene: .; CDR3 protein: CASGGAGATGIYEQYF; CDR3 DNA: TGTGCCAGCGGGGGGGCTGGCGCAACGGGAATTTACGAGCAGTACTTC
J gene: TRBJ2-7; V gene: TRBV7-3; clone size: .; D gene: TRBD2; CDR3 protein: CASSLMGTSGSTAYEQYF; CDR3 DNA: TGTGCCAGCAGCTTAATGGGGACTAGCGGGAGTACCGCCTACGAGCAGTACTTC
J gene: TRBJ1-5; V gene: TRBV19; clone size: .; D gene: TRBD1; CDR3 protein: CASSIRDRGLGNQPQHF; CDR3 DNA: TGTGCCAGTAGTATAAGGGACAGGGGTTTAGGGAATCAGCCCCAGCATTTT
J gene: TRBJ2-7; V gene: TRBV6-5; clone size: .; D gene: .; CDR3 protein: CASSYSRRDHEQYF; CDR3 DNA: TGTGCCAGCAGTTACTCGCGGAGGGACCACGAGCAGTACTTC
J gene: TRBJ1-2; V gene: TRBV7-3; clone size: .; D gene: .; CDR3 protein: CASSLTSASGYTF; CDR3 DNA: TGTGCCAGCAGCTTAACTTCCGCGTCCGGCTACACCTTC
J gene: TRBJ2-7; V gene: TRBV7-9; clone size: .; D gene: TRBD1; CDR3 protein: CASSPGGQGALAQYF; CDR3 DNA: TGTGCCAGCAGCCCAGGGGGCCAGGGGGCTCTCGCGCAGTACTTC
J gene: TRBJ2-2; V gene: TRBV25-1; clone size: .; D gene: TRBD2; CDR3 protein: CASSESPNRGDTGELFF; CDR3 DNA: TGTGCCAGCAGTGAATCCCCGAACCGGGGGGACACCGGGGAGCTGTTTTTT
J gene: TRBJ2-5; V gene: TRBV6-5; clone size: .; D gene: TRBD2; CDR3 protein: CASNRAGVKETQYF; CDR3 DNA: TGTGCCAGCAACAGAGCGGGAGTGAAAGAGACCCAGTACTTC
J gene: TRBJ2-5; V gene: TRBV28; clone size: once; D gene: .; CDR3 protein: CASSLLRQGLGETQYF; CDR3 DNA: TGTGCCAGCAGTTTGTTAAGGCAGGGTTTAGGAGAGACCCAGTACTTC
J gene: TRBJ2-5; V gene: TRBV28; clone size: .; D gene: .; CDR3 protein: CASTPSAYQETQYF; CDR3 DNA: TGTGCCAGCACCCCATCGGCCTACCAAGAGACCCAGTACTTC
J gene: TRBJ1-4; V gene: TRBV20-1; clone size: .; D gene: .; CDR3 protein: CSASGGSTNEKLFF; CDR3 DNA: TGCAGTGCTAGTGGGGGTTCGACTAATGAAAAACTGTTTTTT
J gene: TRBJ2-1; V gene: TRBV10-3; clone size: .; D gene: TRBD2; CDR3 protein: CAISVAAGTEQFF; CDR3 DNA: TGTGCCATCAGTGTAGCAGCGGGAACAGAGCAGTTCTTC
J gene: TRBJ1-1; V gene: TRBV7-2; clone size: .; D gene: .; CDR3 protein: CASRIDSNTEAFF; CDR3 DNA: TGTGCCAGCAGGATCGACAGTAACACTGAAGCTTTCTTT